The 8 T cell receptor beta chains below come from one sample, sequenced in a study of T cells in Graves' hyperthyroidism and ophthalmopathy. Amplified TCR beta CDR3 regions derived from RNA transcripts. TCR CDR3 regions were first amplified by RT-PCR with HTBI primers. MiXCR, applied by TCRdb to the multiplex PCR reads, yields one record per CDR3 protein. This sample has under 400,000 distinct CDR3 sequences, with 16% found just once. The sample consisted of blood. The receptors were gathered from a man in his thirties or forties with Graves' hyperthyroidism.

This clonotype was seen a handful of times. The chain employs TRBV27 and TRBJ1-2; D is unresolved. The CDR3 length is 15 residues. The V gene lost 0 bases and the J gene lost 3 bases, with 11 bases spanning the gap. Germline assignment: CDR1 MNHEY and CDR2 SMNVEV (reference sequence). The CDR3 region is CASSLSMGIHYGYTF. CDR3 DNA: TGTGCCAGCAGTTTATCGATGGGAATTCACTATGGCTACACCTTC.

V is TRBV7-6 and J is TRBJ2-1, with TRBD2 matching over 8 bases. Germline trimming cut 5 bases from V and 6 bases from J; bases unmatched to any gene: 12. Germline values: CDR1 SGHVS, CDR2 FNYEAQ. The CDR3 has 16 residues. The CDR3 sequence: CASSPALPSGSNEQFF. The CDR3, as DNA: TGTGCCAGCAGCCCAGCTTTGCCTAGCGGGTCCAATGAGCAGTTCTTC. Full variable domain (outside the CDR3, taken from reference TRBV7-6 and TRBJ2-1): GAGVSQSPRYKVTKRGQDVALRCDPISGHVSLYWYRQALGQGPEFLTYFNYEAQQDKSGLPNDRFSAERPEGSISTLTIQRTEQRDSAMYRCASSPALPSGSNEQFFGPGTRLTVL.

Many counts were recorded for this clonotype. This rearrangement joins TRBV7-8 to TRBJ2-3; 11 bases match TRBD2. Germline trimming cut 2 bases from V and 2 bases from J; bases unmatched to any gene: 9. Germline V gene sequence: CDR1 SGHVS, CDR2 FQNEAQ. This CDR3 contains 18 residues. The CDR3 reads CASSLTPGLAEYTDTQYF. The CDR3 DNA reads TGTGCCAGCAGCTTAACCCCGGGACTAGCGGAGTACACAGATACGCAGTATTTT. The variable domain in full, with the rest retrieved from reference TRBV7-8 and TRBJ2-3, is GAGVSQSPRYKVAKRGQDVALRCDPISGHVSLFWYQQALGQGPEFLTYFQNEAQLDKSGLPSDRFFAERPEGSVSTLKIQRTQQEDSAVYLCASSLTPGLAEYTDTQYFGPGTRLTVL.

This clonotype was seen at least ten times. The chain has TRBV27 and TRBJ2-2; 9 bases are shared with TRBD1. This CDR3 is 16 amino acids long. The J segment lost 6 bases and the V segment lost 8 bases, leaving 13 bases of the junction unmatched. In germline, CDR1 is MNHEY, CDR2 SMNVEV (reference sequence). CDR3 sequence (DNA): TGTGCCAGCTCTATCCGGGACAGGGATTGGGCCGGGGAGCTGTTTTTT. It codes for CASSIRDRDWAGELFF.

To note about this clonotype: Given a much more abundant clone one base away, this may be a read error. CDR3 sequence: CASSYGDEQFF. As DNA, the CDR3 is TGTGCCAGCAGTTACGGGGATGAGCAGTTCTTC. The rearrangement joins TRBV10-3 to TRBJ2-1, with a tentative D call TRBD2 (5 bases). The germline V gene encodes CDR1 ENHRY and CDR2 SYGVKD. CDR3 length equals 11 residues.

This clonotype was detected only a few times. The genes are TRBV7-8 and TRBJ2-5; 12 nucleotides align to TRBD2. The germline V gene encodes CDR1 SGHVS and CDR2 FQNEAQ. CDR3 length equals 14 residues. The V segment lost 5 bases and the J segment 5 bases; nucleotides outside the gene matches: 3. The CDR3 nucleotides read TGTGCCAGCAGCCTAGGACTAGCGGGGGAGACCCAGTACTTC. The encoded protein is CASSLGLAGETQYF. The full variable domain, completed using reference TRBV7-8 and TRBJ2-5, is GAGVSQSPRYKVAKRGQDVALRCDPISGHVSLFWYQQALGQGPEFLTYFQNEAQLDKSGLPSDRFFAERPEGSVSTLKIQRTQQEDSAVYLCASSLGLAGETQYFGPGTRLLVL.

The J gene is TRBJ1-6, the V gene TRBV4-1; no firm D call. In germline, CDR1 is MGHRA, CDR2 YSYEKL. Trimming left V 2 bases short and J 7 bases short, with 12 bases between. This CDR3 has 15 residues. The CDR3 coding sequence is TGCGCCAGCAGCCAAACGGACCAAGGGAATTCACCCCTCCACTTT. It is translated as CASSQTDQGNSPLHF.

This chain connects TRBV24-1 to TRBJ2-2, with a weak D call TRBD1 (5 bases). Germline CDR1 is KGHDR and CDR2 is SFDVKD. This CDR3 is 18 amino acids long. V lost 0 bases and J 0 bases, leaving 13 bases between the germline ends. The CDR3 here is CATSDLQITGANTGELFF. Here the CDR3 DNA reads TGTGCCACCAGTGATTTGCAAATAACAGGAGCGAACACCGGGGAGCTGTTTTTT.